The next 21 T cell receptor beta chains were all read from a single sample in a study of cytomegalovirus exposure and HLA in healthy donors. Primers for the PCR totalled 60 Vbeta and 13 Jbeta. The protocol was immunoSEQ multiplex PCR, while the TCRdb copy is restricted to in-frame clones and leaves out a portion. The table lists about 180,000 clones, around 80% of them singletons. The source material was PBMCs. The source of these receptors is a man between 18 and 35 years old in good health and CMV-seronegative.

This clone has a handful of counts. Written as DNA, the CDR3 is TGTGCCAGCAGCTTCGGGGGGCTAGGCACCGGGGAGCTGTTTTTT. Amino acids: CASSFGGLGTGELFF. The chain is built from TRBV7-2 and TRBJ2-2; TRBD2 is a possible D gene (7 bases). The V and J ends lost 3 bases and 4 bases respectively, with 12 bases between them. In germline, CDR1 is SGHTA, CDR2 FQGNSA. The length of the CDR3 is 15 residues.

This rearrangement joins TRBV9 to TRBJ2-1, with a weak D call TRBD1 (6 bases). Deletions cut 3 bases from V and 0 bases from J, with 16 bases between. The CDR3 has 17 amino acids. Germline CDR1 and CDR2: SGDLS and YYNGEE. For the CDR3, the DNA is TGTGCCAGCAGCGCCTTCGGACAGCCGAGCTCCTACAATGAGCAGTTCTTC. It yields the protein CASSAFGQPSSYNEQFF.

DNA of the CDR3: TGTGCCAGCAGTCGGACTAGCGGACACACCGGGGAGCTGTTTTTT. As protein: CASSRTSGHTGELFF. The chain combines TRBV6-4 with TRBJ2-2, with 10 bases aligning to TRBD2. The CDR3 has 15 residues. V was pared by 5 bases and J by 3 bases, with 3 bases of the junction left unmatched. Looked up from germline, CDR1 is MRHNA and CDR2 is SNTAGT.

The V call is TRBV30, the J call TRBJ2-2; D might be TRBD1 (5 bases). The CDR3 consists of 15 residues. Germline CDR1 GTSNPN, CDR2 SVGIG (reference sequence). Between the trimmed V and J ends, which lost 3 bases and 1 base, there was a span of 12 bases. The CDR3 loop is CAWRADSLNTGELFF. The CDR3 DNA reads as TGTGCCTGGAGGGCAGACAGCCTGAACACCGGGGAGCTGTTTTTT.

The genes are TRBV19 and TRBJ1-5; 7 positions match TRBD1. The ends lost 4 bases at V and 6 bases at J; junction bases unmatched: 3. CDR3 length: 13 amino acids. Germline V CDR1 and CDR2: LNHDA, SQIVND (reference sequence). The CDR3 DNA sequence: TGTGCCAGTAGTAGGAGGGACAGTCAGCCCCAGCATTTT. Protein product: CASSRRDSQPQHF.

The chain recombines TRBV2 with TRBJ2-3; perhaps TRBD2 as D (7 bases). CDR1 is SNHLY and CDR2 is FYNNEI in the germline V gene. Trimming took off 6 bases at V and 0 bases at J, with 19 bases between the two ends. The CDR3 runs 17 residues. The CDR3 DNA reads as TGTGCCAGCAGCCCAAGGGGGGCGGGAGTGAGCACAGATACGCAGTATTTT. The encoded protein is CASSPRGAGVSTDTQYF.

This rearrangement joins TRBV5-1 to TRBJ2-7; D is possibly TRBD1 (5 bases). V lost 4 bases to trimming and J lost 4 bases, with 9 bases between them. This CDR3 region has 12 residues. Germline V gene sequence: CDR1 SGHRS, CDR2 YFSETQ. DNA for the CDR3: TGCGCCAGCAGCGATCGACAGTACGAGCAGTACTTC. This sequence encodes CASSDRQYEQYF.

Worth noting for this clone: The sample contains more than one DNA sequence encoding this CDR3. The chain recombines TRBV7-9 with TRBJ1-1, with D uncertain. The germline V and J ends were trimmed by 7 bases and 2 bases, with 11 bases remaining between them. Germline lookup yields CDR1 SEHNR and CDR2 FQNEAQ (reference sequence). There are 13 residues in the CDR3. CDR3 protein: CASTPPGNTEAFF. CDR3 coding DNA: TGTGCCAGCACCCCTCCGGGTAACACTGAAGCTTTCTTT. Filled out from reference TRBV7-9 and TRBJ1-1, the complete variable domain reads DTGVSQNPRHKITKRGQNVTFRCDPISEHNRLYWYRQTLGQGPEFLTYFQNEAQLEKSRLLSDRFSAERPKGSFSTLEIQRTEQGDSAMYLCASTPPGNTEAFFGQGTRLTVV.

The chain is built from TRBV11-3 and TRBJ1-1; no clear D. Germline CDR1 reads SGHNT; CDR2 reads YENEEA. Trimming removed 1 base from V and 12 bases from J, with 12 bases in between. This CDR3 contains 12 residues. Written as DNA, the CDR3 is TGTGCCAGCAGCTTAGGTGGCAGGAAATCTTTCTTT. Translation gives CASSLGGRKSFF. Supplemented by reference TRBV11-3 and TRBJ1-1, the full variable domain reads EAGVVQSPRYKIIEKKQPVAFWCNPISGHNTLYWYLQNLGQGPELLIRYENEEAVDDSQLPKDRFSAERLKGVDSTLKIQPAELGDSAVYLCASSLGGRKSFFGQGTRLTVV.

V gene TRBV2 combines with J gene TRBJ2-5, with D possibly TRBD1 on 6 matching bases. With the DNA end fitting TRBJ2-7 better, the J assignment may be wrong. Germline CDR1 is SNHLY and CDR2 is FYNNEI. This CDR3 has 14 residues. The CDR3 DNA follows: TGTGCCAGCAGGTCAGCAGGGGTTCCCTACGAGCAGTACTTC. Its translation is CASRSAGVPYEQYF.

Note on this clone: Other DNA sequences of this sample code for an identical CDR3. For the CDR3, the DNA is TGTGCCAGCAGCTTAGAAGGGACAGGATCGCGTCGTAACGAAAAACTGTTTTTT. Translating gives CASSLEGTGSRRNEKLFF. The rearrangement links TRBV7-9 to TRBJ1-4; 8 bases are shared with TRBD1. This CDR3 is built from 18 residues. J gave up 8 bases and V 1 base, and 15 bases lay outside the gene matches. Germline CDR1 is SEHNR and CDR2 is FQNEAQ (reference sequence). The full variable domain, its missing parts supplied by reference TRBV7-9 and TRBJ1-4, is DTGVSQNPRHKITKRGQNVTFRCDPISEHNRLYWYRQTLGQGPEFLTYFQNEAQLEKSRLLSDRFSAERPKGSFSTLEIQRTEQGDSAMYLCASSLEGTGSRRNEKLFFGSGTQLSVL.

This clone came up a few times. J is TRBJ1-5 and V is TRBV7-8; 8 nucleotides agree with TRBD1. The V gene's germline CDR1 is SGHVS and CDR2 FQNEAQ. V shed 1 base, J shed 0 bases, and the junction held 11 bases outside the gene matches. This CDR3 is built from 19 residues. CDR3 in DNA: TGTGCCAGCAGCTTAGGGTCGAGGACAGGGCGTTATAGCAATCAGCCCCAGCATTTT. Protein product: CASSLGSRTGRYSNQPQHF.

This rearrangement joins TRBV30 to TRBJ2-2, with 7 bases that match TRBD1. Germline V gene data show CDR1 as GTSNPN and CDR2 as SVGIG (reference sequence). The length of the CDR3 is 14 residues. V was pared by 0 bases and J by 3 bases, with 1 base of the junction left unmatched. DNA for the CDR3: TGTGCCTGGAGTGTGGGACAGCACACCGGGGAGCTGTTTTTT. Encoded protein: CAWSVGQHTGELFF. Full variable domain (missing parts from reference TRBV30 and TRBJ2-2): SQTIHQWPATLVQPVGSPLSLECTVEGTSNPNLYWYRQAAGRGLQLLFYSVGIGQISSEVPQNLSASRPQDRQFILSSKKLLLSDSGFYLCAWSVGQHTGELFFGEGSRLTVL.

The CDR3 DNA reads TGCGCCAGCAGCTTGGACAGGGGGCTGATTGTCAATGAGCAGTTCTTC. Its protein is CASSLDRGLIVNEQFF. This chain uses TRBV5-1 with TRBJ2-1; 9 nucleotides match TRBD1. CDR3 length: 16 amino acids. The ends lost 0 bases at V and 6 bases at J; junction bases unmatched: 7. CDR1 is SGHRS, CDR2 YFSETQ, per germline.

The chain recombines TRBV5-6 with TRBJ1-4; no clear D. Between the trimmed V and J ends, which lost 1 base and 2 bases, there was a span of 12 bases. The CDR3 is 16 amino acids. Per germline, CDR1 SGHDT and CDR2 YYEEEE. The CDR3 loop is CASSLSPSGTNEKLFF. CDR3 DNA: TGTGCCAGCAGCTTGTCCCCTAGCGGGACTAATGAAAAACTGTTTTTT.

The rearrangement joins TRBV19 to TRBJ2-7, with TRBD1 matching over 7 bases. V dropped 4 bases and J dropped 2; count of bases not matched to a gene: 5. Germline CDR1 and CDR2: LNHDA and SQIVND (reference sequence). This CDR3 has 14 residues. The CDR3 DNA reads TGTGCCAGTAGTACTGGACAGGAACCCTACGAGCAGTACTTC. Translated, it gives CASSTGQEPYEQYF.

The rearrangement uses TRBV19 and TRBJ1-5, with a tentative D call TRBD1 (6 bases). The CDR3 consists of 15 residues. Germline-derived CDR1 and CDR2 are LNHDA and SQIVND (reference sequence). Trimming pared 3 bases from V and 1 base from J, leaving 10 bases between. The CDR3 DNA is TGTGCCAGTAGTATTGCAGGGGAGAGCAATCAGCCCCAGCATTTT. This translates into CASSIAGESNQPQHF.

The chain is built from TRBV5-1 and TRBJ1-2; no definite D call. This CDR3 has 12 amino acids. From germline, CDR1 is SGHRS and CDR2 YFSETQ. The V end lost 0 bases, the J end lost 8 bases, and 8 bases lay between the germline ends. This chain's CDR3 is CASSLAGQGYTF. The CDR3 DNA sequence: TGCGCCAGCAGCTTGGCGGGTCAGGGCTACACCTTC.

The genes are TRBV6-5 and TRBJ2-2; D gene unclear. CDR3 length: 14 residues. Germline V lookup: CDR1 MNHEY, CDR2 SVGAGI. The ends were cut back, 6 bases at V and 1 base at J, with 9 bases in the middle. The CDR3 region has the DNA TGTGCCAGCAGCCTAGATTGGAACACCGGGGAGCTGTTTTTT. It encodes CASSLDWNTGELFF.

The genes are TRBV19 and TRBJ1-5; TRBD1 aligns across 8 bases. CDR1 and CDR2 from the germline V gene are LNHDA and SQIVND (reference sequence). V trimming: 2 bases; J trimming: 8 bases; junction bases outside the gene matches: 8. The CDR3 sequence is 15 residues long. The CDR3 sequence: CASSIWTGPSEPQHF. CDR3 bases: TGTGCCAGTAGTATATGGACAGGGCCCAGTGAGCCCCAGCATTTT. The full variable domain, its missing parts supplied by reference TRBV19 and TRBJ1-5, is DGGITQSPKYLFRKEGQNVTLSCEQNLNHDAMYWYRQDPGQGLRLIYYSQIVNDFQKGDIAEGYSVSREKKESFPLTVTSAQKNPTAFYLCASSIWTGPSEPQHFGDGTRLSIL.

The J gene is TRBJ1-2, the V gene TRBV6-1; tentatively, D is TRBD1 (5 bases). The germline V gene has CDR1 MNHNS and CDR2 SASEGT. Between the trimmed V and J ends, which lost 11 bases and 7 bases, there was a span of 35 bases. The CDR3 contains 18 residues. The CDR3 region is CAGSGRGAGSRRAGGYTF. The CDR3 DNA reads TGTGCCGGAAGTGGACGGGGCGCGGGAAGCCGGAGAGCGGGTGGCTACACCTTC.